The next 22 T cell receptor beta chains were all read from a single sample in a study of shared T cell receptors in the human thymus. Method: immunoSEQ multiplex PCR; TCRdb's copy keeps in-frame clones and lacks some. The sample consists of hundreds of thousands of clones, over 75% of them appearing once. In addition, the sample was reused for a study of human thymus T cells.

Specimen: thymocytes. Receptor source: a boy in the first two years of life with a congenital heart defect.

The gene calls are TRBV5-6 and TRBJ2-7; 12 positions agree with TRBD1. This CDR3 region has 17 residues. Germline V gene lookup returns CDR1 SGHDT and CDR2 YYEEEE. V dropped 1 base and J dropped 5; count of bases not matched to a gene: 10. Written as DNA, the CDR3 is TGTGCCAGCAGCTTGAAGACAACGGGACAGGGGGCCCACGAGCAGTACTTC. It is translated as CASSLKTTGQGAHEQYF.

The J gene is TRBJ2-1, the V gene TRBV27, with 7 bases identical to TRBD1. J was trimmed by 4 bases and V by 7 bases; bases with no gene match: 16. CDR1 is MNHEY and CDR2 is SMNVEV in the germline V gene (reference sequence). The CDR3 is made up of 17 amino acids. CDR3 DNA sequence: TGTGCCAGCAACCTAACGGGCTGTGGGACAGAGTACAATGAGCAGTTCTTC. Protein product: CASNLTGCGTEYNEQFF.

This clone is a singleton in its sample. The chain combines TRBV9 with TRBJ2-6; D possibly corresponds to TRBD1 (5 bases). V gave up 0 bases and J gave up 4 bases, with 20 bases separating them. Germline CDR1 and CDR2: SGDLS and YYNGEE. This CDR3 is built from 19 residues. The CDR3 protein is CASSVEGLWGLEGANVLTF. As DNA, the CDR3 is TGTGCCAGCAGCGTAGAGGGGCTTTGGGGCCTGGAAGGGGCCAACGTCCTGACTTTC.

CDR3 amino acids: CASSSRTSLNTGELFF. The CDR3 nucleotides are TGCGCCAGCAGCTCTCGGACTAGCTTAAACACCGGGGAGCTGTTTTTT. The V call is TRBV5-1, the J call TRBJ2-2; 8 bases match TRBD2. The CDR3 extends over 16 amino acids. Germline CDR1 reads SGHRS; CDR2 reads YFSETQ. Germline trimming cut 3 bases from V and 2 bases from J; bases unmatched to any gene: 6.

J is TRBJ2-4 and V is TRBV5-6, with D perhaps matching TRBD1 (6 bases). This CDR3 is built from 16 residues. V lost 3 bases and J 0 bases, leaving 13 bases between the germline ends. The V gene's germline CDR1 is SGHDT and CDR2 YYEEEE. The CDR3 DNA is TGTGCCAGCAGCTCTGACAGGCTTCTAGCCAAAAACATTCAGTACTTC. Residues: CASSSDRLLAKNIQYF.

The V call is TRBV29-1, the J call TRBJ2-3; possibly TRBD1 for D (6 bases). This CDR3 has 15 amino acids. Germline V CDR1 and CDR2: SQVTM, ANQGSEA. Trimming removed 5 bases at V and 6 bases at J, with 21 bases between. The CDR3 sequence is CSVPQTGVNKDTQYF. The CDR3 nucleotides read TGCAGCGTTCCCCAGACAGGTGTGAATAAGGATACGCAGTATTTT.

The table lists this clone with a count of one. The rearrangement uses TRBV4-2 and TRBJ2-1, with a weak D call TRBD2 (5 bases). The V end lost 4 bases, the J end lost 12 bases, and 16 bases lay between the germline ends. The germline V gene has CDR1 LGHNA and CDR2 YNFKEQ. There are 13 residues in the CDR3. The CDR3, as DNA: TGTGCCAGCAGCCCCCGGACTGACCTCGGGCAGTTCTTC. Protein product: CASSPRTDLGQFF.

V gene TRBV5-1 combines with J gene TRBJ2-7; 14 nucleotides agree with TRBD2. The CDR3 consists of 17 residues. Germline values: CDR1 SGHRS, CDR2 YFSETQ. V was pared by 4 bases and J by 3 bases, with 9 bases of the junction left unmatched. The CDR3 DNA reads TGCGCCAGCAGCCTGGGGACTAGCGGGAGAAGGTACTACGAGCAGTACTTC. Its translation: CASSLGTSGRRYYEQYF.

This chain connects TRBV27 to TRBJ2-7; D may be TRBD1 (6 bases). There are 13 residues in the CDR3. Trimming removed 6 bases at V and 1 base at J, with 10 bases between. Germline CDR1 is MNHEY and CDR2 is SMNVEV (reference sequence). As DNA, the CDR3 is TGTGCCAGCAGGAATGGACAGTCCTACGAGCAGTACTTC. Translated, it gives CASRNGQSYEQYF.

This clone was seen more than once but under ten times. This chain links TRBV6-6 with TRBJ2-1; D gene ambiguous. The V gene lost 5 bases and the J gene lost 4 bases, with 12 bases spanning the gap. There are 14 residues in the CDR3. Per germline, CDR1 MNHNY and CDR2 SVGAGI (reference sequence). The CDR3 reads CASSRDWRYNEQFF. The CDR3, as DNA: TGTGCCAGCAGTCGCGACTGGCGGTACAATGAGCAGTTCTTC.

This clone was seen only a few times. The chain carries TRBV19 and TRBJ1-5; D perhaps matches TRBD1 (6 bases). The CDR3 sequence is 14 residues long. Deletions cut 5 bases from V and 2 bases from J, with 10 bases between. Germline assignment: CDR1 LNHDA and CDR2 SQIVND (reference sequence). CDR3 residues: CASSYRVGNQPQHF. The CDR3 nucleotides are TGTGCCAGTAGTTACAGGGTAGGCAATCAGCCCCAGCATTTT.

This clone was found once. V gene TRBV28 combines with J gene TRBJ2-1; possibly TRBD2 for D (6 bases). Germline V CDR1 and CDR2: MDHEN, SYDVKM. The CDR3 is made up of 14 amino acids. With 8 bases removed from V and 0 bases from J, the gap between germline ends came to 11 bases. In nucleotides, the CDR3 is TGTGCCAGCGGATGTAGCGGCTCCTACAATGAGCAGTTCTTC. It encodes CASGCSGSYNEQFF.

This chain joins TRBV4-3 and TRBJ2-4, with D possibly matching TRBD2 (6 bases). This CDR3 comprises 17 residues. Trimming removed 3 bases from V and 8 bases from J, with 23 bases in between. Germline V lookup: CDR1 LGHNA, CDR2 YSLEER. The CDR3: CASSHKTTPGLRDIQYF. CDR3 in DNA: TGCGCCAGCAGCCACAAGACAACGCCGGGACTGCGGGACATTCAGTACTTC.

V gene TRBV30 combines with J gene TRBJ1-5; D not certain. This CDR3 is built from 17 residues. CDR1 GTSNPN and CDR2 SVGIG come from the germline V gene (reference sequence). The V end lost 1 base, the J end lost 3 bases, and 19 bases lay between the germline ends. In DNA, the CDR3 is TGTGCCTGGAGTGACCCCCCGGCCAAGCGCCCCAATCAGCCCCAGCATTTT. It encodes CAWSDPPAKRPNQPQHF.

This sequence joins TRBV2 and TRBJ1-1; TRBD1 might be the D (5 bases). This CDR3 is 15 amino acids long. Trimming left V 7 bases short and J 5 bases short, with 20 bases between. Germline V lookup: CDR1 SNHLY, CDR2 FYNNEI. CDR3 sequence (DNA): TGTGCCAGCACCCTTCCTCCGGACAATGGAACTGAAGCTTTCTTT. It encodes CASTLPPDNGTEAFF.

In its sample, this clone was seen a few times. The junction departs from germline at one end; a sequencing error may be responsible. This rearrangement joins TRBV12-5 to TRBJ1-1; tentatively, D is TRBD1 (6 bases). Germline CDR1 LGHNT, CDR2 FRNRAP. CDR3 length: 10 residues. In DNA form, the CDR3 reads TGTGCTAGGCCAAACAGGGAATCCTATTTT. It is translated as CARPNRESYF.

The chain couples TRBV4-3 to TRBJ1-1, with 10 bases matching TRBD1. From germline, CDR1 is LGHNA and CDR2 YSLEER. The V and J ends lost 1 base and 0 bases, in that order; junction bases with no gene match: 5. The CDR3 runs 17 residues. The CDR3 coding sequence is TGCGCCAGCAGCCAAGGGGGGACAGGGGTTATGAACACTGAAGCTTTCTTT. Protein sequence: CASSQGGTGVMNTEAFF.

The rearrangement uses TRBV9 and TRBJ2-5; D is undetermined. CDR1 is SGDLS, CDR2 YYNGEE, per germline. Trimming removed 0 bases at V and 1 base at J, with 7 bases between. The CDR3 runs to 14 residues. As DNA, the CDR3 is TGTGCCAGCAGCGTAGCGTGGGCCCAAGAGACCCAGTACTTC. Translation gives CASSVAWAQETQYF.

The V call is TRBV4-2, the J call TRBJ2-7, with 13 bases fitting TRBD2. The CDR3 consists of 19 residues. CDR1 is LGHNA and CDR2 is YNFKEQ in the germline V gene. J was trimmed by 0 bases and V by 1 base; bases with no gene match: 9. This chain's CDR3 is CASSQALGTSGKSSYEQYF. The DNA of the CDR3 is TGTGCCAGCAGCCAAGCACTAGGGACTAGCGGGAAAAGCTCCTACGAGCAGTACTTC.

This clone was counted a single time. The V gene is TRBV28, the J gene TRBJ2-7; D gene unclear. Germline CDR1 is MDHEN and CDR2 is SYDVKM. This CDR3 is built from 12 residues. Trimming shortened V by 6 bases and J by 2 bases, and 8 bases separated the two germline ends. The CDR3 DNA reads TGTGCCAGCAGCCCCGAGGCCTACGAGCAGTACTTC. This translates into CASSPEAYEQYF.

The V gene is TRBV2, the J gene TRBJ2-5; 12 bases match TRBD2. CDR1 and CDR2 (germline): SNHLY, FYNNEI. The CDR3 length is 16 residues. V shed 3 bases, J shed 5 bases, and the junction held 7 bases outside the gene matches. CDR3 amino acids: CASSDLTSGREETQYF. In DNA form, the CDR3 reads TGTGCCAGCAGTGATTTGACTAGCGGGAGAGAGGAGACCCAGTACTTC.

The J gene is TRBJ1-3, the V gene TRBV5-5; D gene uncertain. The V end was cut by 5 bases, the J end by 4 bases, with 4 bases between. CDR3 length equals 11 residues. CDR1 is SGHKS and CDR2 is YYEKEE in the germline V gene (reference sequence). The CDR3 DNA sequence: TGTGCCAGCAGTTCGGGAAACACCATATATTTT. It is translated as CASSSGNTIYF.